This T cell receptor (beta chain) was retrieved from a study of T cell changes during pregnancy in multiple sclerosis. Using immunoSEQ multiplex PCR, the repertoire was profiled, and TCRdb retains in-frame clones only, with some absent. The sample lists roughly 40,000 clones, about 92% seen once, with approximately 12% in the top ten. Per the germline V gene, CDR1 is MGHRA and CDR2 is YSYEKL. Deletions cut 0 bases from V and 6 bases from J, with 14 bases between. The CDR3 has 15 amino acids. The sequence was obtained from a female donor with multiple sclerosis, enrolled in a pregnancy study. This specimen consisted of CD8+ T cells from peripheral blood mononuclear cells, obtained in the first trimester of pregnancy. This rearrangement joins TRBV4-1 to TRBJ1-2, with D unclear. The CDR3 sequence is CASSQDTQARDGYTF. As DNA, the CDR3 is TGCGCCAGCAGCCAAGATACCCAGGCGCGGGATGGCTACACCTTC.